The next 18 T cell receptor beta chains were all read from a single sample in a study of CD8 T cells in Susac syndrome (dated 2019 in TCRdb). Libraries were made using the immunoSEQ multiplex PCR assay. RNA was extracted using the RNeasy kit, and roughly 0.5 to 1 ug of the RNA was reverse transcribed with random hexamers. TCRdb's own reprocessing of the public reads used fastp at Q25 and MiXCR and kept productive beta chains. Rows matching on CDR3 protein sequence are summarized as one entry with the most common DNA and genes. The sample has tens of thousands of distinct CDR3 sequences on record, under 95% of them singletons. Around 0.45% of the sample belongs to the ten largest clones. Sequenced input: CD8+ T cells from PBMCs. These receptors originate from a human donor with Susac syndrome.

CDR3 DNA: TGCAGTGCTAGAGGGGTGGAGAGGGGATCTAACTATGGCTACACCTTC. It is translated as CSARGVERGSNYGYTF. This chain connects TRBV20-1 to TRBJ1-2; D possibly corresponds to TRBD1 (5 bases). The germline V and J ends were trimmed by 1 base and 0 bases, with 15 bases remaining between them. Germline CDR1 and CDR2: DFQATT and SNEGSKA (reference sequence). The CDR3 spans 16 residues.

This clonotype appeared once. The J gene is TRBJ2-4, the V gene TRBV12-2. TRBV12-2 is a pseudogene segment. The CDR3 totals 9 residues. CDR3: CASRPIQYF. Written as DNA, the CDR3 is TGTGCAAGTCGCCCCATTCAGTACTTC.

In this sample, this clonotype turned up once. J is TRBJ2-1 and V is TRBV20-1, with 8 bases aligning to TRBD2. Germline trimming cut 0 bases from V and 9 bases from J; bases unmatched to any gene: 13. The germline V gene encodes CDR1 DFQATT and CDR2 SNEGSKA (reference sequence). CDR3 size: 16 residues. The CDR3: CSARDSAGESFGEQFF. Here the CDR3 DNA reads TGCAGTGCTAGAGATTCAGCGGGAGAGAGCTTTGGTGAGCAGTTCTTC.

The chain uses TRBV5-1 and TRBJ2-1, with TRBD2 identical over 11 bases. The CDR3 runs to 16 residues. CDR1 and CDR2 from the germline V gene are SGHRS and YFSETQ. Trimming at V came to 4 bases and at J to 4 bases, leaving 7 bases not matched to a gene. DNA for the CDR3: TGCGCCAGCAGCCGGGGGGGACTAGCGGAATACAATGAGCAGTTCTTC. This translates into CASSRGGLAEYNEQFF.

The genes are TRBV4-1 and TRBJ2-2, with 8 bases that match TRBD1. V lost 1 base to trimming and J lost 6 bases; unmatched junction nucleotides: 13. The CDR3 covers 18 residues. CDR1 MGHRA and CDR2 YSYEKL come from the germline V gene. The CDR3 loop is CASSQVQKGQGRSGELFF. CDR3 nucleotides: TGCGCCAGCAGCCAAGTTCAGAAAGGACAGGGAAGGTCCGGGGAGCTGTTTTTT.

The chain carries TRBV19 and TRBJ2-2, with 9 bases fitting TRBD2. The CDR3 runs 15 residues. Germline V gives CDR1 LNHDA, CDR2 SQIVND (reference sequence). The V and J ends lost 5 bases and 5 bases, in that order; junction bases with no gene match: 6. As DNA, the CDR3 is TGTGCCAGTAGTGAAGCGGGGGGTTATACCGGGGAGCTGTTTTTT. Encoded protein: CASSEAGGYTGELFF.

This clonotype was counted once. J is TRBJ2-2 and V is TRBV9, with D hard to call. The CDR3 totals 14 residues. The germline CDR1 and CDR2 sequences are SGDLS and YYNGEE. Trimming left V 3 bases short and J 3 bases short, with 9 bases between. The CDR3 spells CASSGKLDTGELFF. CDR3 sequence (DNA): TGTGCCAGCAGCGGGAAACTTGACACCGGGGAGCTGTTTTTT.

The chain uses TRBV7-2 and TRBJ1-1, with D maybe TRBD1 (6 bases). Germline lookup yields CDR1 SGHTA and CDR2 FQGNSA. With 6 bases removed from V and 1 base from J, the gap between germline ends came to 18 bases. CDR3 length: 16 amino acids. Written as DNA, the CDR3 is TGTGCCAGCAGTCGTATGAGGGGCAGGGGGAACACTGAAGCTTTCTTT. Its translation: CASSRMRGRGNTEAFF. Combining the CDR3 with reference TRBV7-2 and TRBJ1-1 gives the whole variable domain GAGVSQSPSNKVTEKGKDVELRCDPISGHTALYWYRQSLGQGLEFLIYFQGNSAPDKSGLPSDRFSAERTGGSVSTLTIQRTQQEDSAVYLCASSRMRGRGNTEAFFGQGTRLTVV.

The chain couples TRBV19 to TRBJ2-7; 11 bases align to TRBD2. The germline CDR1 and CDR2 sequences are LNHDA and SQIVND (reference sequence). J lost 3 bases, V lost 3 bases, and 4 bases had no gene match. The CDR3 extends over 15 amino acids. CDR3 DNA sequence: TGTGCCAGTAGTATGGGGACTAGCGGTAGCTACGAGCAGTACTTC. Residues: CASSMGTSGSYEQYF.

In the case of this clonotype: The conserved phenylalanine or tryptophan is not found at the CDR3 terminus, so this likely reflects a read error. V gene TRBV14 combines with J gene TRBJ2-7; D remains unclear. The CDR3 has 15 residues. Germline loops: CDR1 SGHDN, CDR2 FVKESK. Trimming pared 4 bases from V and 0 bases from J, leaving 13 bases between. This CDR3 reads CASSPVGSSSYEQYS. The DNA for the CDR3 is TGTGCCAGCAGCCCCGTAGGCAGTAGCTCCTACGAGCAGTACTCC.

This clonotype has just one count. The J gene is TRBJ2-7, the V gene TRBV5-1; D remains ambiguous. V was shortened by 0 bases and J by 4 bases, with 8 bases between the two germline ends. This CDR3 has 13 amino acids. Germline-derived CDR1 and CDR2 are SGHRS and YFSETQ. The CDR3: CASSLGPEYEQYF. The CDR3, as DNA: TGCGCCAGCAGCTTGGGTCCAGAGTACGAGCAGTACTTC.

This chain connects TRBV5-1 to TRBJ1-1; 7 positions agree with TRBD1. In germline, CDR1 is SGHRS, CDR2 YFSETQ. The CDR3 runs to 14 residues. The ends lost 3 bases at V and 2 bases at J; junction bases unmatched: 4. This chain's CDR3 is CASSSRGENTEAFF. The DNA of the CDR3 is TGCGCCAGCAGCTCCAGGGGGGAAAACACTGAAGCTTTCTTT.

The CDR3 loop is CAISPPDRSYGYTF. For the CDR3, the DNA is TGTGCCATCAGTCCCCCCGACAGGAGCTATGGCTACACCTTC. The genes are TRBV10-3 and TRBJ1-2, with a possible D match to TRBD1 (6 bases). Germline CDR1 reads ENHRY; CDR2 reads SYGVKD. This CDR3 has 14 amino acids. V lost 5 bases and J 4 bases, leaving 14 bases between the germline ends.

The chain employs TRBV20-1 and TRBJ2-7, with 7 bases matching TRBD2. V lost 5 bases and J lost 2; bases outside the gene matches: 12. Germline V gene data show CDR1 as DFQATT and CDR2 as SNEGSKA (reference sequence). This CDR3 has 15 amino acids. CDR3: CSALLATDSPYEQYF. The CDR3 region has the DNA TGCAGTGCTTTACTAGCGACCGACTCCCCCTACGAGCAGTACTTC.

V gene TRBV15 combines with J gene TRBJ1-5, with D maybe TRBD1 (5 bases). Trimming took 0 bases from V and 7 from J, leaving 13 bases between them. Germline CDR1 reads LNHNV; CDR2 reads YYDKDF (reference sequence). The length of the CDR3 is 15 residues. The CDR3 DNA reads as TGTGCCACCAGCAGAGATCTCGGGGCCAACCAGCCCCAGCATTTT. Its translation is CATSRDLGANQPQHF.

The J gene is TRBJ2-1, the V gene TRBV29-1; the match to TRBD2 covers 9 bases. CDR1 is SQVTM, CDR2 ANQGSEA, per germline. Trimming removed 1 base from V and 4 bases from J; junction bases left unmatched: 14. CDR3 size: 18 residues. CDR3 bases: TGCAGCGTTGAAGTCCTGAATATCGGACTAGCGAATTACAATGAGCAGTTCTTC. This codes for CSVEVLNIGLANYNEQFF.

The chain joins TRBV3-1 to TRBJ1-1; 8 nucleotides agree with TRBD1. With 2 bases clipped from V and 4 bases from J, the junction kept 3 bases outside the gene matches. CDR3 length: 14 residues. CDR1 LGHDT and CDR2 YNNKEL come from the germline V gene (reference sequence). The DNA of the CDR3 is TGTGCCAGCAGCCAACAAGACAGGGGCACTGAAGCTTTCTTT. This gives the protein CASSQQDRGTEAFF.

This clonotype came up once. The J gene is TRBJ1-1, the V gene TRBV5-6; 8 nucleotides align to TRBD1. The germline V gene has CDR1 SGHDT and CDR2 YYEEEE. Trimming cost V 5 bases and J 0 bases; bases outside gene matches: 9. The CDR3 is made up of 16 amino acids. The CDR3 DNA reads TGTGCCAGCAGTTTTTGGACAGGGACCATGAACACTGAAGCTTTCTTT. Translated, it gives CASSFWTGTMNTEAFF.